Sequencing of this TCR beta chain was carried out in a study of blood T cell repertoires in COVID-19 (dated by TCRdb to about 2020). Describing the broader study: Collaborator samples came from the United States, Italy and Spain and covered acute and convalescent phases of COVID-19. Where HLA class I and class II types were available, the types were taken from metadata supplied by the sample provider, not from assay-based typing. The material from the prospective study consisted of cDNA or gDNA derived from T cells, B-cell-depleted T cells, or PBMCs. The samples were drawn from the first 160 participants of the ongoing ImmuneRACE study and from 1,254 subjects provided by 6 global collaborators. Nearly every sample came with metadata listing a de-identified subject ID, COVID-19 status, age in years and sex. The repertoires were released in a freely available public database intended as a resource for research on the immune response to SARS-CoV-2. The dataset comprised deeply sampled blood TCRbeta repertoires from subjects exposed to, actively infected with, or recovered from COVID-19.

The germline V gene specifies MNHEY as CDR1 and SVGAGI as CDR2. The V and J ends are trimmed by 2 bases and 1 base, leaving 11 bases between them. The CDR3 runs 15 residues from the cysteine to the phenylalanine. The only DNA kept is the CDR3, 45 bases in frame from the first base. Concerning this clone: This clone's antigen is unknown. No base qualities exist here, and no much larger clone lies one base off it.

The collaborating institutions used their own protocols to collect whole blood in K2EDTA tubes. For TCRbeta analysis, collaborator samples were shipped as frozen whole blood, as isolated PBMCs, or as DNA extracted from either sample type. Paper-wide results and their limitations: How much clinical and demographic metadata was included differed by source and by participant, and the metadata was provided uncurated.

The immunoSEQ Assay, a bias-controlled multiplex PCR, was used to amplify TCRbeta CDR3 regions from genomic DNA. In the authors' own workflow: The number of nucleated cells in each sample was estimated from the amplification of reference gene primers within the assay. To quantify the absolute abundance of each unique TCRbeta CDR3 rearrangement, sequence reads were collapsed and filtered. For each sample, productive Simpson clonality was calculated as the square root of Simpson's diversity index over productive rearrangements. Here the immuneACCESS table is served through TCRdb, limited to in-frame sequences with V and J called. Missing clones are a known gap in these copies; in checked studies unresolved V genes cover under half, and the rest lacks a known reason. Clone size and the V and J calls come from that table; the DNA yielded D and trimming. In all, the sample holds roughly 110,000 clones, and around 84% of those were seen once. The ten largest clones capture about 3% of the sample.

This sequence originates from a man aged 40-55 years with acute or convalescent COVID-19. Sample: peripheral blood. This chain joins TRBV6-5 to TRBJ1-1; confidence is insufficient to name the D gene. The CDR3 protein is CASSYGRLGNTEAFF. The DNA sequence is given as TGTGCCAGCAGTTACGGCAGGTTGGGGAACACTGAAGCTTTCTTT.